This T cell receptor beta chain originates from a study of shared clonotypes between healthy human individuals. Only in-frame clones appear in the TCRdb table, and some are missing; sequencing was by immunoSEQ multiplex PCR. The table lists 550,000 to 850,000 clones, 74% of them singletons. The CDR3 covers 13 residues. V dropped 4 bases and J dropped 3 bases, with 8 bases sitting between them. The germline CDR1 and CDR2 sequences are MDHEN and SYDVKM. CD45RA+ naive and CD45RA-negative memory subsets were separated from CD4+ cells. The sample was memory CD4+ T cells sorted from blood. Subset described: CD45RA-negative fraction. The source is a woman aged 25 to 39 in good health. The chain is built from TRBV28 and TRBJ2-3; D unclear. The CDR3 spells CASSSGWTDTQYF. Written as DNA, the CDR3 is TGTGCCAGCAGTTCAGGTTGGACAGATACGCAGTATTTT.